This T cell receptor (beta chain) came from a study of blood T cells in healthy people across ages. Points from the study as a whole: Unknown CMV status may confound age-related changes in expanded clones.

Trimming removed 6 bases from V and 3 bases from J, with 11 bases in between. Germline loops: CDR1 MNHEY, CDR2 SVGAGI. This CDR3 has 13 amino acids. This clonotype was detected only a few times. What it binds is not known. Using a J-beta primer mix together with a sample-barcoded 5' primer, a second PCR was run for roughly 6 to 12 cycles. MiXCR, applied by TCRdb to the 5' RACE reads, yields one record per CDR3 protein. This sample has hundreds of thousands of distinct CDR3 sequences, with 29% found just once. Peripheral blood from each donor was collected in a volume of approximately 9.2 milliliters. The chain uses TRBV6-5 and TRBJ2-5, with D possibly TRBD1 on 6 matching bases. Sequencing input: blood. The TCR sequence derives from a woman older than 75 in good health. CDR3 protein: CASRPRTEETQYF. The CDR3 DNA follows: TGTGCCAGCAGGCCCCGGACAGAAGAGACCCAGTACTTC.